These 20 T cell receptor beta chains came from one sample sequenced in a study of shared clonotypes between healthy human individuals. Sequencing used immunoSEQ multiplex PCR; TCRdb keeps in-frame clones, though not all of them. The sample records about 1.1 million clones, 60% to 85% being singletons. Sequencing input: memory CD4+ T cells from PBMCs. Sample subset: CD45RA-negative fraction. The source of these receptors is a young man in good health. Some clones in this sample may be carry-over from other donors' samples.

The chain couples TRBV6-5 to TRBJ1-2; D is undetermined. V shed 8 bases and J shed 8 bases, with 12 bases lying between them. The CDR3 spans 11 residues. CDR1 and CDR2 (germline): MNHEY, SVGAGI. The CDR3 reads CASSQGRGYTF. The CDR3 DNA reads as TGTGCCAGCTCTCAAGGTCGGGGCTACACCTTC.

This chain links TRBV7-2 with TRBJ2-5; 11 nucleotides match TRBD2. The junction had 3 bases not matched to a gene; V was cut back by 4 bases and J by 5 bases. Germline V CDR1 and CDR2: SGHTA, FQGNSA. The CDR3 extends over 14 amino acids. Written as DNA, the CDR3 is TGTGCCAGCAGCTCACTAGCGGGAGAGGAGACCCAGTACTTC. It encodes CASSSLAGEETQYF.

For this clone: A much larger clonotype is one base distant, so this may be a read error. The chain couples TRBV28 to TRBJ1-2, with D perhaps matching TRBD1 (5 bases). CDR1 and CDR2 from the germline V gene are MDHEN and SYDVKM. This CDR3 has 14 amino acids. This chain's CDR3 is CAGSSLGPNYGYTF. DNA for the CDR3: TGTGCCGGCAGTAGCTTGGGGCCTAACTATGGCTACACCTTC.

This sequence joins TRBV19 and TRBJ1-1; D unresolved. Germline CDR1 LNHDA, CDR2 SQIVND (reference sequence). V was pared by 6 bases and J by 2 bases, with 25 bases between. The length of the CDR3 is 18 residues. CDR3 DNA sequence: TGTGCCAGTAGCCGTGGACCTCCTAGTAGGTTTGGAAACACTGAAGCTTTCTTT. This translates into CASSRGPPSRFGNTEAFF.

The chain carries TRBV7-2 and TRBJ2-1; D gene ambiguous. V gave up 6 bases and J gave up 0 bases, with 6 bases separating them. CDR1 is SGHTA, CDR2 FQGNSA, per germline. The CDR3 consists of 13 residues. Written as DNA, the CDR3 is TGTGCCAGCAGTTTCAGCTCCTACAATGAGCAGTTCTTC. Its translation: CASSFSSYNEQFF. The full variable domain, rest sourced from reference TRBV7-2 and TRBJ2-1, is GAGVSQSPSNKVTEKGKDVELRCDPISGHTALYWYRQSLGQGLEFLIYFQGNSAPDKSGLPSDRFSAERTGGSVSTLTIQRTQQEDSAVYLCASSFSSYNEQFFGPGTRLTVL.

This clone was counted many times. The DNA for the CDR3 is TGCGCCAGCACAACGCAGGGGGTTACCTACGAGCAGTACTTC. Translating it yields CASTTQGVTYEQYF. V and J are TRBV10-1 and TRBJ2-7; 7 bases map to TRBD1. V shed 7 bases and J 2 bases; nucleotides not matched to a gene: 8. The CDR3 loop spans 14 amino acids. Germline CDR1 is WNHNN and CDR2 is SYGVQD (reference sequence).

V and J are TRBV18 and TRBJ2-6, with 8 bases aligning to TRBD2. The CDR3 consists of 18 residues. Germline CDR1 and CDR2: KGHSH and LQKENI. J was trimmed by 2 bases and V by 0 bases; bases with no gene match: 6. CDR3 protein: CASSPPSSGSPGANVLTF. CDR3 DNA sequence: TGTGCCAGCTCACCACCGTCAAGCGGGAGTCCTGGGGCCAACGTCCTGACTTTC.

This clone was counted a single time. The genes are TRBV6-1 and TRBJ2-3; the D is unclear. Germline V gene sequence: CDR1 MNHNS, CDR2 SASEGT. The length of the CDR3 is 14 residues. The germline V and J ends were trimmed by 2 bases and 6 bases, with 12 bases remaining between them. Here the CDR3 DNA reads TGTGCCAGCAGTGAATCCCAAGTTTTCGATACGCAGTATTTT. Encoded protein: CASSESQVFDTQYF.

This clone has a single count. Other DNA sequences from this sample encode an identical CDR3 as well. The rearrangement links TRBV5-1 to TRBJ2-6; D call uncertain. The CDR3 totals 15 residues. The ends were cut back, 2 bases at V and 0 bases at J, with 6 bases in the middle. CDR1 is SGHRS, CDR2 YFSETQ, per germline. CDR3 DNA: TGCGCCAGCAGCTTACCGAGCTCTGGGGCCAACGTCCTGACTTTC. This gives the protein CASSLPSSGANVLTF.

The chain joins TRBV28 to TRBJ1-1; a weak D match, TRBD1 (6 bases). The CDR3 length is 14 residues. Looked up from germline, CDR1 is MDHEN and CDR2 is SYDVKM. Trimming stripped 5 bases from V and 7 bases from J, with 17 bases between. Here the CDR3 DNA reads TGTGCCAGCAGTGATCGACAGGTTTGGGTTGAAGCTTTCTTT. Protein product: CASSDRQVWVEAFF. Together with reference TRBV28 and TRBJ1-1, the CDR3 gives the full variable domain: DVKVTQSSRYLVKRTGEKVFLECVQDMDHENMFWYRQDPGLGLRLIYFSYDVKMKEKGDIPEGYSVSREKKERFSLILESASTNQTSMYLCASSDRQVWVEAFFGQGTRLTVV.

CDR3 protein: CAWGPGLAIDTQYF. For the CDR3, the DNA is TGTGCCTGGGGCCCGGGACTAGCGATTGATACGCAGTATTTT. The V call is TRBV30, the J call TRBJ2-3; 10 bases align to TRBD2. Germline V gives CDR1 GTSNPN, CDR2 SVGIG (reference sequence). V lost 5 bases to trimming and J lost 6 bases; unmatched junction nucleotides: 8. The CDR3 consists of 14 residues. The complete variable domain, with remaining parts taken from reference TRBV30 and TRBJ2-3, reads SQTIHQWPATLVQPVGSPLSLECTVEGTSNPNLYWYRQAAGRGLQLLFYSVGIGQISSEVPQNLSASRPQDRQFILSSKKLLLSDSGFYLCAWGPGLAIDTQYFGPGTRLTVL.

Note on this clone: Other DNA sequences in this sample translate to the same CDR3. The CDR3 region has the DNA TGTGCCAGCAGCGGGACAGGGGGCCATGGCTACACCTTC. Its protein product is CASSGTGGHGYTF. V usage is TRBV2 and J usage is TRBJ1-2; TRBD1 matches at 12 bases. This CDR3 region has 13 residues. Germline loops: CDR1 SNHLY, CDR2 FYNNEI. V lost 6 bases, J lost 6 bases, and 2 bases stayed unmatched. Full variable domain (rest looked up from reference TRBV2 and TRBJ1-2): EPEVTQTPSHQVTQMGQEVILRCVPISNHLYFYWYRQILGQKVEFLVSFYNNEISEKSEIFDDQFSVERPDGSNFTLKIRSTKLEDSAMYFCASSGTGGHGYTFGSGTRLTVV.

The rearrangement joins TRBV27 to TRBJ1-4, with 11 bases fitting TRBD1. The trim removed 4 bases at V and 7 bases at J, leaving 5 bases unmatched. The CDR3 length is 15 residues. Germline V gene sequence: CDR1 MNHEY, CDR2 SMNVEV (reference sequence). The CDR3 loop is CASSSWTGGLEKLFF. As DNA, the CDR3 is TGTGCCAGCAGTTCTTGGACAGGGGGCCTTGAAAAACTGTTTTTT.

The chain has TRBV30 and TRBJ1-5; possibly TRBD1 for D (5 bases). Between the trimmed V and J ends, which lost 2 bases and 7 bases, there was a span of 12 bases. CDR1 is GTSNPN and CDR2 is SVGIG in the germline V gene (reference sequence). This CDR3 contains 13 residues. CDR3 in DNA: TGTGCCTGGAGTCGGGGGAGGGTCCAGCCCCAGCATTTT. This translates into CAWSRGRVQPQHF. The entire variable domain, with the rest obtained from reference TRBV30 and TRBJ1-5, is as follows: SQTIHQWPATLVQPVGSPLSLECTVEGTSNPNLYWYRQAAGRGLQLLFYSVGIGQISSEVPQNLSASRPQDRQFILSSKKLLLSDSGFYLCAWSRGRVQPQHFGDGTRLSIL.

The gene calls are TRBV27 and TRBJ2-7; TRBD1 is a possible D gene (5 bases). CDR3 length: 14 amino acids. Looked up from germline, CDR1 is MNHEY and CDR2 is SMNVEV (reference sequence). Trimming stripped 8 bases from V and 1 base from J, with 15 bases between. This chain's CDR3 is CASAPRAQSYEQYF. DNA of the CDR3: TGTGCCAGCGCCCCCAGGGCTCAATCCTACGAGCAGTACTTC.

The rearrangement joins TRBV12-5 to TRBJ2-3; no clear D gene. The germline CDR1 and CDR2 sequences are LGHNT and FRNRAP. V lost 3 bases and J 2 bases, leaving 6 bases between the germline ends. The CDR3 totals 13 residues. CDR3 sequence reads: CASGFVDTDTQYF. As DNA, the CDR3 is TGTGCTAGTGGTTTTGTTGACACAGATACGCAGTATTTT.

The chain carries TRBV6-1 and TRBJ2-1, with D possibly TRBD2 on 6 matching bases. The CDR3 totals 17 residues. CDR1 and CDR2 from the germline V gene are MNHNS and SASEGT. With 4 bases removed from V and 0 bases from J, the gap between germline ends came to 16 bases. The CDR3 bases are TGTGCCAGCAGTGTAATAGCTGGCGGGAACTCCTACAATGAGCAGTTCTTC. Encoded protein: CASSVIAGGNSYNEQFF.

This clone occurred a few times. The J gene is TRBJ1-1, the V gene TRBV5-4; perhaps TRBD1 as D (6 bases). Germline loops: CDR1 SGHNT, CDR2 YYREEE (reference sequence). Trimming pared 2 bases from V and 5 bases from J, leaving 16 bases between. This CDR3 is 15 amino acids long. This CDR3 is CASSFLQGFRTEAFF. The CDR3 DNA sequence: TGTGCCAGCAGCTTTTTACAGGGATTTAGGACTGAAGCTTTCTTT.

The chain carries TRBV27 and TRBJ1-5; maybe TRBD1 (5 bases). CDR3 length: 14 amino acids. Germline-derived CDR1 and CDR2 are MNHEY and SMNVEV (reference sequence). The V end lost 8 bases, the J end lost 0 bases, and 11 bases lay between the germline ends. The CDR3 DNA sequence: TGTGCCAGCGGAGGGACGGTTAGCAATCAGCCCCAGCATTTT. Translation: CASGGTVSNQPQHF.

This clone was seen only a few times. The V call is TRBV6-6, the J call TRBJ1-5; D possibly corresponds to TRBD1 (5 bases). The CDR3 extends over 13 amino acids. Germline loops: CDR1 MNHNY, CDR2 SVGAGI (reference sequence). Trimming pared 8 bases from V and 2 bases from J, leaving 10 bases between. CDR3 amino acids: CASGRDGNQPQHF. The DNA of the CDR3 is TGTGCCAGCGGAAGGGACGGCAATCAGCCCCAGCATTTT.